The present T cell receptor (beta chain) was sequenced within a study of cytomegalovirus exposure and HLA in healthy donors. CDR3 size: 14 residues. Trimming took 3 bases from V and 1 from J, leaving 9 bases between them. Germline CDR1 and CDR2: SGHTA and FQGTGA. Primers for the PCR totalled 60 Vbeta and 13 Jbeta. Produced via immunoSEQ multiplex PCR; TCRdb's table is partial and in-frame only. Of 150,000 to 200,000 clones in the sample, roughly 68% were seen once. The TCR originated in a man aged 25-45 years in good health and CMV-seropositive. V and J are TRBV7-3 and TRBJ1-1; tentatively, D is TRBD1 (5 bases). Sequenced material: PBMCs. The CDR3 DNA follows: TGTGCCAGCAGCTTGCGAGGACAGAACACTGAAGCTTTCTTT. Translated: CASSLRGQNTEAFF.